The 26 T cell receptor beta chains presented below share a single source sample, sequenced in a study of blood T cell repertoires in COVID-19. Repertoires were generated with immunoSEQ multiplex PCR, while TCRdb's copy carries only in-frame clones and drops some. The sample has just under 350,000 clones, more than 75% seen once; the top ten hold about 6.9%. Input material: peripheral blood. These receptors all stem from a woman aged 50 to 60 with COVID-19, enrolled during active disease.

The chain uses TRBV12-3 or TRBV12-4 and TRBJ2-7; TRBD2 matches at 10 bases. This CDR3 contains 13 residues. The V and J ends lost 5 bases and 5 bases, in that order; junction bases with no gene match: 3. CDR3 DNA: TGTGCCAGCAGTAAGCGGGAGGGGCACGAGCAGTACTTC. Encoded protein: CASSKREGHEQYF.

This clone was found once. The chain recombines TRBV11-2 with TRBJ2-7; 8 bases align to TRBD2. Germline CDR1 reads SGHAT; CDR2 reads FQNNGV. V shed 2 bases, J shed 4 bases, and the junction held 7 bases outside the gene matches. The CDR3 runs to 15 residues. The CDR3 loop is CASSLPGRDKYEQYF. The CDR3, as DNA: TGTGCCAGCAGCTTACCCGGGAGGGACAAATACGAGCAGTACTTC.

The chain combines TRBV6-5 with TRBJ2-3, with TRBD2 identical over 14 bases. The ends lost 6 bases at V and 6 bases at J; junction bases unmatched: 5. CDR1 and CDR2 (germline): MNHEY, SVGAGI. The CDR3 length is 15 residues. The CDR3 protein is CASSETSGRADTQYF. CDR3 DNA: TGTGCCAGCAGCGAGACTAGCGGGAGGGCCGATACGCAGTATTTT.

The J gene is TRBJ1-1, the V gene TRBV11-2, with a tentative D call TRBD1 (6 bases). The germline V and J ends were trimmed by 1 base and 10 bases, with 28 bases remaining between them. The germline gives CDR1 SGHAT, CDR2 FQNNGV. The length of the CDR3 is 18 residues. In DNA form, the CDR3 reads TGTGCCAGCAGCTTAGGCCCCCATCGGGGAAGAGGTAAAGGGGGAGCTTTCTTT. Its translation is CASSLGPHRGRGKGGAFF. Looking up the rest from reference TRBV11-2 and TRBJ1-1 gives the full variable domain: EAGVAQSPRYKIIEKRQSVAFWCNPISGHATLYWYQQILGQGPKLLIQFQNNGVVDDSQLPKDRFSAERLKGVDSTLKIQPAKLEDSAVYLCASSLGPHRGRGKGGAFFGQGTRLTVV.

This chain joins TRBV9 and TRBJ2-4; D is unclear. This CDR3 is built from 14 residues. Germline V gives CDR1 SGDLS, CDR2 YYNGEE. Trimming removed 2 bases at V and 8 bases at J, with 14 bases between. The CDR3, as DNA: TGTGCCAGCAGCGTTAGAGGAGCCGGCGACATTCAGTACTTC. Protein sequence: CASSVRGAGDIQYF.

J is TRBJ2-7 and V is TRBV19; D ambiguous. Trimming stripped 2 bases from V and 0 bases from J, with 14 bases between. The germline V gene has CDR1 LNHDA and CDR2 SQIVND (reference sequence). The CDR3 length is 16 residues. For the CDR3, the DNA is TGTGCCAGTAGTATAACGTTGACGGCGGACTCCTACGAGCAGTACTTC. Translated: CASSITLTADSYEQYF.

This sequence joins TRBV7-2 and TRBJ1-1; 7 bases line up with TRBD1. The trim removed 2 bases at V and 0 bases at J, leaving 12 bases unmatched. Germline values: CDR1 SGHTA, CDR2 FQGNSA. The CDR3 covers 18 residues. The DNA for the CDR3 is TGTGCCAGCAGCTTAACTCTGACGGGACAGAACATGAACACTGAAGCTTTCTTT. Its protein is CASSLTLTGQNMNTEAFF.

The chain joins TRBV29-1 to TRBJ2-3; 15 nucleotides line up with TRBD2. CDR3 length equals 16 residues. Germline loops: CDR1 SQVTM, CDR2 ANQGSEA. J was trimmed by 4 bases and V by 5 bases; bases with no gene match: 7. CDR3 amino acids: CSVRTSGRALPDTQYF. DNA of the CDR3: TGCAGCGTTCGGACTAGCGGGAGGGCCCTCCCAGATACGCAGTATTTT.

V usage is TRBV18 and J usage is TRBJ1-2; tentative D call: TRBD1 (5 bases). This CDR3 region has 16 residues. Germline CDR1 is KGHSH and CDR2 is LQKENI. The germline V and J ends were trimmed by 1 base and 6 bases, with 18 bases remaining between them. The CDR3 reads CASSPLSYGGTNGYTF. The CDR3 coding sequence is TGTGCCAGCTCACCACTATCGTACGGGGGGACGAATGGCTACACCTTC.

CDR3 amino acids: CAWSEAAGGGSPLHF. The CDR3 DNA sequence: TGTGCCTGGAGTGAGGCAGCCGGGGGTGGTTCACCCCTCCACTTT. J is TRBJ1-6 and V is TRBV30; maybe TRBD1 (5 bases). CDR3 length: 15 residues. Germline CDR1 is GTSNPN and CDR2 is SVGIG (reference sequence). Trimming shortened V by 1 base and J by 9 bases, and 16 bases separated the two germline ends.

V usage is TRBV18 and J usage is TRBJ1-1; TRBD1 might be the D (5 bases). The CDR3 covers 17 residues. Per germline, CDR1 KGHSH and CDR2 LQKENI. V gave up 2 bases and J gave up 0 bases, with 16 bases separating them. CDR3 sequence: CASSPNAPGQVNTEAFF. The CDR3, as DNA: TGTGCCAGCTCACCAAACGCCCCAGGACAAGTGAACACTGAAGCTTTCTTT.

The chain is built from TRBV19 and TRBJ1-6, with D maybe TRBD1 (6 bases). The CDR3 length is 15 residues. Trimming took off 5 bases at V and 10 bases at J, with 18 bases between the two ends. Germline CDR1 is LNHDA and CDR2 is SQIVND (reference sequence). The CDR3 DNA reads TGTGCCAGTAGTGGACAGATTCGAGCAGAGTCACCCCTCCACTTT. It encodes CASSGQIRAESPLHF.

There are a few counts of this clone. The chain joins TRBV29-1 to TRBJ2-7; TRBD2 agrees at 13 bases. From germline, CDR1 is SQVTM and CDR2 ANQGSEA. J gave up 4 bases and V 5 bases, and 5 bases lay outside the gene matches. This CDR3 comprises 14 residues. The CDR3 spells CSVTGLAGEYEQYF. For the CDR3, the DNA is TGCAGCGTTACCGGACTAGCGGGAGAATACGAGCAGTACTTC.

This sequence joins TRBV27 and TRBJ2-7; 7 bases line up with TRBD2. With V trimmed by 6 bases and J by 5 bases, 13 bases remained unmatched. This CDR3 region has 15 residues. CDR1 is MNHEY and CDR2 is SMNVEV in the germline V gene (reference sequence). In nucleotides, the CDR3 is TGTGCCAGCAGCCAAGAGGGGAGGGCCTTCAACGAGCAGTACTTC. This gives the protein CASSQEGRAFNEQYF.

The CDR3 sequence is CASSLGLDILGTGELFF. In DNA form, the CDR3 reads TGCGCCAGCAGCTTGGGACTAGATATTCTAGGGACCGGGGAGCTGTTTTTT. The chain couples TRBV5-1 to TRBJ2-2; TRBD2 is a possible D gene (6 bases). Trimming shortened V by 0 bases and J by 5 bases, and 17 bases separated the two germline ends. Looked up from germline, CDR1 is SGHRS and CDR2 is YFSETQ. The length of the CDR3 is 17 residues.

Within the sample, this clone is medium-sized (0.01 to 0.1%). The chain uses TRBV5-4 and TRBJ1-2; D is possibly TRBD1 (5 bases). This CDR3 region has 12 residues. Trimming cost V 3 bases and J 6 bases, with 9 bases left between them. Germline CDR1 is SGHNT and CDR2 is YYREEE (reference sequence). Written as DNA, the CDR3 is TGTGCCAGCAGCTACCAGGGAAATGGCTACACCTTC. This gives the protein CASSYQGNGYTF.

V gene TRBV5-1 combines with J gene TRBJ2-7; 9 bases fit TRBD2. The V and J ends lost 0 bases and 2 bases, in that order; junction bases with no gene match: 3. The CDR3 is made up of 15 amino acids. The V gene's germline CDR1 is SGHRS and CDR2 YFSETQ. The CDR3 loop is CASSLVIAGAYEQYF. Here the CDR3 DNA reads TGCGCCAGCAGCTTGGTAATAGCGGGAGCCTACGAGCAGTACTTC.

The chain joins TRBV19 to TRBJ2-4; 9 bases fit TRBD1. J was trimmed by 8 bases and V by 1 base; bases with no gene match: 6. CDR1 LNHDA and CDR2 SQIVND come from the germline V gene (reference sequence). The CDR3 length is 15 residues. The CDR3 loop reads CASSIGGTGIYIQYF. CDR3 coding DNA: TGTGCCAGTAGTATAGGGGGGACAGGGATATACATTCAGTACTTC. Full variable domain (remainder filled in from reference TRBV19 and TRBJ2-4): DGGITQSPKYLFRKEGQNVTLSCEQNLNHDAMYWYRQDPGQGLRLIYYSQIVNDFQKGDIAEGYSVSREKKESFPLTVTSAQKNPTAFYLCASSIGGTGIYIQYFGAGTRLSVL.

The chain links TRBV4-1 to TRBJ2-3, with TRBD2 identical over 7 bases. V shed 2 bases and J 6 bases; nucleotides not matched to a gene: 5. The CDR3 is made up of 14 amino acids. CDR1 and CDR2 (germline): MGHRA, YSYEKL. CDR3 sequence (DNA): TGCGCCAGCAGCCAAAAAGGGAGGGAGGATACGCAGTATTTT. This codes for CASSQKGREDTQYF.

This clone was observed a single time. This chain joins TRBV7-6 and TRBJ2-1; no definite D call. The CDR3 length is 14 residues. Trimming removed 5 bases at V and 6 bases at J, with 14 bases between. Germline V CDR1 and CDR2: SGHVS, FNYEAQ. The CDR3 DNA sequence: TGTGCCAGCAGCCCTTCCACGGGTAGCAATGAGCAGTTCTTC. Residues: CASSPSTGSNEQFF.

V gene TRBV9 combines with J gene TRBJ1-6; possibly TRBD1 for D (5 bases). This CDR3 region has 15 residues. Germline V gene lookup returns CDR1 SGDLS and CDR2 YYNGEE. Trimming removed 2 bases at V and 9 bases at J, with 15 bases between. Here the CDR3 DNA reads TGTGCCAGCAGCGTTCAGGGATCCGTAACTTCACCCCTCCACTTT. This sequence encodes CASSVQGSVTSPLHF.

The CDR3 spells CASSLSGTGYYEAFF. DNA for the CDR3: TGTGCCAGCAGTTTATCGGGGACAGGGTACTATGAAGCTTTCTTT. The chain carries TRBV27 and TRBJ1-1, with 9 positions matching TRBD1. Germline trimming cut 0 bases from V and 7 bases from J; bases unmatched to any gene: 6. From germline, CDR1 is MNHEY and CDR2 SMNVEV (reference sequence). The length of the CDR3 is 15 residues.

The rearrangement joins TRBV5-8 to TRBJ2-2, with D possibly matching TRBD2 (6 bases). The germline V and J ends were trimmed by 3 bases and 7 bases, with 16 bases remaining between them. The germline V gene has CDR1 SGHTS and CDR2 YDEGEE. CDR3 length equals 15 residues. In nucleotides, the CDR3 is TGTGCCAGCAGCTCGGACTATATAGTGATCGGGGAGCTGTTTTTT. Its protein is CASSSDYIVIGELFF.

The V call is TRBV21-1, the J call TRBJ2-3; the tabulated D call, TRBD1, remains unverified against the DNA. TRBV21-1 corresponds to a pseudogene. The CDR3 loop spans 14 amino acids. CDR3 amino acids: CARQGMAREDTQYF. CDR3 bases: TGTGCCAGACAGGGGATGGCCCGGGAAGATACGCAGTATTTT.

V gene TRBV18 combines with J gene TRBJ1-1, with D possibly TRBD1 on 5 matching bases. The V and J ends lost 2 bases and 7 bases respectively, with 17 bases between them. The CDR3 runs to 15 residues. Germline V gene sequence: CDR1 KGHSH, CDR2 LQKENI. CDR3 nucleotides: TGTGCCAGCTCACCAGATCTGGCGGGGGTCGATGAAGCTTTCTTT. Encoded protein: CASSPDLAGVDEAFF.

The chain recombines TRBV12-3 or TRBV12-4 with TRBJ1-1, with D unclear. The ends were cut back, 5 bases at V and 4 bases at J, with 5 bases in the middle. This CDR3 comprises 11 residues. In DNA, the CDR3 is TGTGCCAGCAGTATATTCACTGAAGCTTTCTTT. Protein sequence: CASSIFTEAFF.